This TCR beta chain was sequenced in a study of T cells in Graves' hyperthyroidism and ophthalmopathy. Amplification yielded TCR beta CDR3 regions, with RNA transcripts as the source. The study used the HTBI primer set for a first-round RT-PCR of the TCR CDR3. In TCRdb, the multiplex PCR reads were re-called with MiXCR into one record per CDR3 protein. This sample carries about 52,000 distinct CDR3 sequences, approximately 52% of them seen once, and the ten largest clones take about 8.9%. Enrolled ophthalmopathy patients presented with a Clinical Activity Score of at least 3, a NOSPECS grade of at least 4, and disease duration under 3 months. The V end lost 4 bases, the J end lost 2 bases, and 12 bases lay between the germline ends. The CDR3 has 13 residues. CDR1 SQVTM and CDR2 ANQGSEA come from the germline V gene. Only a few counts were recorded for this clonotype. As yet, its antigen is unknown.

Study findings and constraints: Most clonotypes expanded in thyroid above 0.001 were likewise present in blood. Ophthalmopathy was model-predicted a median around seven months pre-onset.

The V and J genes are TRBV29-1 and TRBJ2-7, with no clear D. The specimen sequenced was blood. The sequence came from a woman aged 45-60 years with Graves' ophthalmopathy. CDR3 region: CSVVPGNTYEQYF. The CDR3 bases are TGCAGCGTTGTACCCGGAAATACCTACGAGCAGTACTTC.